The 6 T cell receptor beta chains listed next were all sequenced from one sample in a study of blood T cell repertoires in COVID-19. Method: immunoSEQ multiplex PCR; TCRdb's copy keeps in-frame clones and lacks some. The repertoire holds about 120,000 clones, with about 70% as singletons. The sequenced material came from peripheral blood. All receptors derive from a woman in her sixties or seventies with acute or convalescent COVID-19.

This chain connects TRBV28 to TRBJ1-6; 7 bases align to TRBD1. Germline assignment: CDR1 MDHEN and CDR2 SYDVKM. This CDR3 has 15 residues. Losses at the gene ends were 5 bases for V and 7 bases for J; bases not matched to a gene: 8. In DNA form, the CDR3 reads TGTGCCAGCAGTCCCAACAGGGGCACGAATTCACCCCTCCACTTT. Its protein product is CASSPNRGTNSPLHF.

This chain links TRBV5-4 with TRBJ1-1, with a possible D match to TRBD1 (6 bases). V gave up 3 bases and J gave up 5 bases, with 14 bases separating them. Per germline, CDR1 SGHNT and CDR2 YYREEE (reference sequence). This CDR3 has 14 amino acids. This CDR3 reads CASSSNRDGTEAFF. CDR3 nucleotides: TGTGCCAGCAGCTCAAACAGGGACGGGACTGAAGCTTTCTTT.

DNA of the CDR3: TGTGCCAGCAGTTTTAGGGACCCCGGGGGGGGTTCACCCCTCCACTTT. It codes for CASSFRDPGGGSPLHF. The V gene is TRBV6-6, the J gene TRBJ1-6, with D possibly TRBD1 on 5 matching bases. Trimming took 4 bases from V and 9 from J, leaving 19 bases between them. From germline, CDR1 is MNHNY and CDR2 SVGAGI (reference sequence). The CDR3 totals 16 residues.

The CDR3 region has the DNA TGTGCCAGCAGCTCCGGGGACAGGCGGGGAAAACTGTTTTTT. Translated: CASSSGDRRGKLFF. V usage is TRBV12-1 and J usage is TRBJ1-4; no check of the table's D call, TRBD1, against the DNA was made. TRBV12-1 is marked as a pseudogene. The CDR3 is 14 amino acids.

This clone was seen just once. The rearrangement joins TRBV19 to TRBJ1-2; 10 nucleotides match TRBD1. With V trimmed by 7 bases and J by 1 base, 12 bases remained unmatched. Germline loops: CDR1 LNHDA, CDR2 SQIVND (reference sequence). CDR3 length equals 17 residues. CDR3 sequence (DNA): TGTGCCAGTAATCAGTTGAGGGACAGGGGACTTAACTATGGCTACACCTTC. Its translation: CASNQLRDRGLNYGYTF. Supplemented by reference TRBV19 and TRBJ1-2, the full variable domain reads DGGITQSPKYLFRKEGQNVTLSCEQNLNHDAMYWYRQDPGQGLRLIYYSQIVNDFQKGDIAEGYSVSREKKESFPLTVTSAQKNPTAFYLCASNQLRDRGLNYGYTFGSGTRLTVV.

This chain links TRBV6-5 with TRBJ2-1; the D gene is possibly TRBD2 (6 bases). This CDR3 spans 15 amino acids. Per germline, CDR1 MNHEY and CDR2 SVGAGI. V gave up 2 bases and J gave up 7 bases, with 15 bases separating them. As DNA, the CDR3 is TGTGCCAGCAGTTACGGAGGGCAAGGGCTGAATGAGCAGTTCTTC. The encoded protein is CASSYGGQGLNEQFF.